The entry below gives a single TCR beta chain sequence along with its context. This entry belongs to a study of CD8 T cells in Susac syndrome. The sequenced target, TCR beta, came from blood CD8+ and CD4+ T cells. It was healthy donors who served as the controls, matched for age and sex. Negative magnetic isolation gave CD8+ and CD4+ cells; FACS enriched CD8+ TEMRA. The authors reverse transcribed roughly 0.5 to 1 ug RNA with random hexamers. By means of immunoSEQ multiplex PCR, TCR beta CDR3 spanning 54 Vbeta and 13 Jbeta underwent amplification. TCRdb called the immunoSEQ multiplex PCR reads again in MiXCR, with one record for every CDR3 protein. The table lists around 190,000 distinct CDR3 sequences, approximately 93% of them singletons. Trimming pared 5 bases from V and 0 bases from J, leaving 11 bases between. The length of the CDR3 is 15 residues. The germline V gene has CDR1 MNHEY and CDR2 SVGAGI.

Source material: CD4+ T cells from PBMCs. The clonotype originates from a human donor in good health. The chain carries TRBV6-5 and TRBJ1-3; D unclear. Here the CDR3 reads CASSTGRLSGNTIYF. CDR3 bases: TGTGCCAGCAGTACTGGACGCCTCTCTGGAAACACCATATATTTT.